This T cell receptor beta chain originates from a study of blood T cell repertoires in COVID-19 (dated by TCRdb to about 2020). Study-level background: Samples covering the acute and convalescent phases of COVID-19 were provided by collaborators in the United States, Italy and Spain. The samples were drawn from the first 160 participants of the ongoing ImmuneRACE study and from 950 to 1,500 subjects provided by 6 global collaborators. A de-identified subject ID, COVID-19 status, age in years and sex were almost always included in the sample metadata. The repertoires were made available in a free public database intended to serve as a resource for research on the immune response to SARS-CoV-2. Deeply sampled blood TCRbeta repertoires from subjects exposed to, actively infected with, or recovered from COVID-19 were included in the dataset. The material from the prospective study consisted of cDNA or gDNA derived from T cells, B-cell-depleted T cells, or PBMCs. HLA class I and class II types, where available, came from metadata supplied by the sample provider rather than from assay-based typing.

Overall study results and their limits: How much clinical and demographic metadata was included differed by source and by participant, and the metadata was provided uncurated.

TCRbeta CDR3 regions were amplified from genomic DNA by means of the immunoSEQ Assay, a bias-controlled multiplex PCR. The original methods were these. The number of nucleated cells in each sample was estimated from the amplification of reference gene primers within the assay. To quantify the absolute abundance of each unique TCRbeta CDR3 rearrangement, sequence reads were collapsed and filtered. For each sample, productive Simpson clonality was calculated by taking the square root of Simpson's diversity index across productive rearrangements. Held by TCRdb, this immuneACCESS table contains in-frame sequences only and omits some clones. Under half of the omission traces to an unresolved V gene where checked; the cause of the rest is unknown. V and J calls and clone size are given by that table; D and trimming were obtained from the DNA. This sample has about 240,000 clones in its table, and 83% of those were observed once. The top ten clones comprise 3.5% to 4% of the sample.

As concerns this clone: Its antigen is not yet known. Base qualities are missing; no much larger clone stands one base away.

Taken from the germline V gene, the CDR1 and CDR2 loops are SGDLS and YYNGEE. V gives up 0 bases and J gives up 1 base, and the segment between their germline ends measures 11 bases. The CDR3 spans 16 residues, from the cysteine through the phenylalanine. The CDR3 DNA has 48 bases and is translated from base 1. Participants in the prospective study were enrolled through a virtual design, were aged roughly 18 to 90 years, and lived in roughly 24 United States geographic areas. To assign participants to cohorts, the prospective study relied on clinical history that participants themselves reported in a screening survey and a study questionnaire. Exposed participants had been in contact with someone with a PCR-confirmed or clinician-diagnosed COVID-19 case within 2 weeks of study entry. Each participant in the prospective study had whole blood, serum and a nasopharyngeal or oropharyngeal swab collected by mobile phlebotomists. Additional blood draws and questionnaires over an approximately 2-month period could optionally be provided by prospective study participants. Before DNA extraction, prospective study blood samples were shipped either frozen or at room temperature.

Sequenced material: PBMCs or T cells enriched from blood (not recorded which). The chain employs TRBV9 and TRBJ1-3, and TRBD1 may be the D gene, going by 6 matching bases. The TCR comes from a woman between 40 and 55 years old who had been exposed to COVID-19. DNA sequence: TGTGCCAGCAGCGTAGTCGGTAGGGGGTCTGGAAACACCATATATTTT. Its protein is CASSVVGRGSGNTIYF.